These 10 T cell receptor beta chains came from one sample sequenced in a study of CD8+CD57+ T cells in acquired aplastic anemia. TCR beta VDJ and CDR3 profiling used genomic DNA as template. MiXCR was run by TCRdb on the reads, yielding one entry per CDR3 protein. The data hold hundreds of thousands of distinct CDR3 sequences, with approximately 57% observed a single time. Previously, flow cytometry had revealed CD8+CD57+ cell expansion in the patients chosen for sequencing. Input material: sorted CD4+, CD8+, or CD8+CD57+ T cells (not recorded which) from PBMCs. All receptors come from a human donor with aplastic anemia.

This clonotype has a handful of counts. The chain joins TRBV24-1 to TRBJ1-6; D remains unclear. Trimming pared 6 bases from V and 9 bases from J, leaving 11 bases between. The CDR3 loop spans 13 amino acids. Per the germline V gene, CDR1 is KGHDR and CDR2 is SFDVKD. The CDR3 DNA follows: TGTGCCACCAGTTCTCCCGGCGGTTCACCCCTCCACTTT. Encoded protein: CATSSPGGSPLHF.

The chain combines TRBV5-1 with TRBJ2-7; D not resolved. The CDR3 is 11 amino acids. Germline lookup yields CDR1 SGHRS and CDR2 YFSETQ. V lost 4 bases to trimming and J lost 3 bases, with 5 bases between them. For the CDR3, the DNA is TGCGCCAGCAGCCCCCACTACGAGCAGTACTTC. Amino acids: CASSPHYEQYF.

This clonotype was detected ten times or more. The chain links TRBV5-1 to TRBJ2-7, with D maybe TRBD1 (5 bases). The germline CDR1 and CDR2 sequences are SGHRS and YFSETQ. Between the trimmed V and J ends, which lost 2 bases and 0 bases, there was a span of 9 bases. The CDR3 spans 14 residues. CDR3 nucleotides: TGCGCCAGCAGCTTTGGGGCAGGCTCCTACGAGCAGTACTTC. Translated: CASSFGAGSYEQYF.

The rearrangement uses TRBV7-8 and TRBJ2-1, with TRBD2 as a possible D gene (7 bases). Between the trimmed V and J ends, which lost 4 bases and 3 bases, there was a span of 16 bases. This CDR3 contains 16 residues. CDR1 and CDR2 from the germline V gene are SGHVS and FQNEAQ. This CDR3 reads CASSYLGGAGYNEQFF. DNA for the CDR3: TGTGCCAGCAGCTACCTTGGGGGGGCCGGCTACAATGAGCAGTTCTTC. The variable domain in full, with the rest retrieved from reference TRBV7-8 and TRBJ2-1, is GAGVSQSPRYKVAKRGQDVALRCDPISGHVSLFWYQQALGQGPEFLTYFQNEAQLDKSGLPSDRFFAERPEGSVSTLKIQRTQQEDSAVYLCASSYLGGAGYNEQFFGPGTRLTVL.

CDR3 DNA: TGTGCCACCAGTGACTCCGGGACAGAGAACACTGAAGCTTTCTTT. It codes for CATSDSGTENTEAFF. The V call is TRBV24-1, the J call TRBJ1-1; TRBD1 aligns across 7 bases. CDR1 is KGHDR and CDR2 is SFDVKD in the germline V gene. The ends lost 4 bases at V and 1 base at J; junction bases unmatched: 5. The CDR3 contains 15 residues.

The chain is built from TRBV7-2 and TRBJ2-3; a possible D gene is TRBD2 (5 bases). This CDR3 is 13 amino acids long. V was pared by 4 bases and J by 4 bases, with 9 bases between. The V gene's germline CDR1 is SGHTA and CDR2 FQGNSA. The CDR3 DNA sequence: TGTGCCAGCAGCTCCGGACTGTCAGATACGCAGTATTTT. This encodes CASSSGLSDTQYF.

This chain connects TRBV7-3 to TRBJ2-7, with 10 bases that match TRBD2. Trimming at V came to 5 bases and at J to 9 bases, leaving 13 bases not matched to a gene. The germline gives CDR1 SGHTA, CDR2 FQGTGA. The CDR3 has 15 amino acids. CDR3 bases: TGTGCCAGCAGCCCCTCGGGTCTAGCGGGAGAAACGCAGTACTTC. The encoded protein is CASSPSGLAGETQYF.

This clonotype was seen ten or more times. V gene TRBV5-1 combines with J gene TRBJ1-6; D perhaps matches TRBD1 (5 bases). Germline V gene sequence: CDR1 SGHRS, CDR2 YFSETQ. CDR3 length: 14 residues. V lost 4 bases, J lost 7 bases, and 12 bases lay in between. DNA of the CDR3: TGCGCCAGCAGCCAACCGGGACCAAATTCACCCCTCCACTTT. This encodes CASSQPGPNSPLHF.

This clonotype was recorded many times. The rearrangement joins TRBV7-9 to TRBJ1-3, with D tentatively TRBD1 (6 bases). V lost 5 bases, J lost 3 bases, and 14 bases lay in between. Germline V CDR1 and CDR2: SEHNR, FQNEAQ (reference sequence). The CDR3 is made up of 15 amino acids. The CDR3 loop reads CASSPQGIDGNTIYF. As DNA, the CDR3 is TGTGCCAGCAGCCCACAGGGAATAGATGGAAACACCATATATTTT.

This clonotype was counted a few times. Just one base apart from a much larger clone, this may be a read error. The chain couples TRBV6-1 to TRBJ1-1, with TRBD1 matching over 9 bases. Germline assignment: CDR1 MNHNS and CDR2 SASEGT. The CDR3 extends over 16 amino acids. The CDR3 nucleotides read TGTGCCTGCAGTTCCACAGGGGGCACCCTGAACACTGAAGCTTTCTTT. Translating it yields CACSSTGGTLNTEAFF.